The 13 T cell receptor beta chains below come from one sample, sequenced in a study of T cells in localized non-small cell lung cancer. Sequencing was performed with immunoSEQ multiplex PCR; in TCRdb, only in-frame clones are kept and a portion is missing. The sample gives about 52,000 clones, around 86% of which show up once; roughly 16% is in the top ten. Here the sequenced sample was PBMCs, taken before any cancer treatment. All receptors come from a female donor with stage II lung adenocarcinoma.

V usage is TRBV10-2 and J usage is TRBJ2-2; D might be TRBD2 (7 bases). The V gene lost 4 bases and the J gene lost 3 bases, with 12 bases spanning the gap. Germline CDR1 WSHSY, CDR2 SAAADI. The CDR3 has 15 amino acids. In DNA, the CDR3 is TGCGCCAGCAGTGGGGGGGCGGGGGACACCGGGGAGCTGTTTTTT. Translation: CASSGGAGDTGELFF.

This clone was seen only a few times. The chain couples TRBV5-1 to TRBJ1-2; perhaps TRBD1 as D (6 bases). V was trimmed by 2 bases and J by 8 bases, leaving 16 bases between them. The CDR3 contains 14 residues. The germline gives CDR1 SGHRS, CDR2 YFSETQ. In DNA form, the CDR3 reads TGCGCCAGCAGCTTAACTTCCGGACAGTGGGGCTACACCTTC. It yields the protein CASSLTSGQWGYTF.

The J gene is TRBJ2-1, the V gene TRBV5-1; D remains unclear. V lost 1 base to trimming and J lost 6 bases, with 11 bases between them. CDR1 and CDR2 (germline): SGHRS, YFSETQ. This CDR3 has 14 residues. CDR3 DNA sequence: TGCGCCAGCAGCTTGAGTGGGGTGGCCAATGAGCAGTTCTTC. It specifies CASSLSGVANEQFF.

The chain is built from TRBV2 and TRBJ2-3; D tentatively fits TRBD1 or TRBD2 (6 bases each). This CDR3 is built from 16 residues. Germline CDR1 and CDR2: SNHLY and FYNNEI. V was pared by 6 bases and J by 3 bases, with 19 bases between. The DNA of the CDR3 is TGTGCCAGCAGAGGGGGGACTGGCAAAACTACAGATACGCAGTATTTT. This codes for CASRGGTGKTTDTQYF.

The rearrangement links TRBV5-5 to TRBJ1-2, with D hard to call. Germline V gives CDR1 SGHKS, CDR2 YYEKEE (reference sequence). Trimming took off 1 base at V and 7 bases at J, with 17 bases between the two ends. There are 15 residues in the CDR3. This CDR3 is CASSLNSREASGYTF. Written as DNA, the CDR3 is TGTGCCAGCAGCTTGAACAGCCGGGAGGCTTCTGGCTACACCTTC.

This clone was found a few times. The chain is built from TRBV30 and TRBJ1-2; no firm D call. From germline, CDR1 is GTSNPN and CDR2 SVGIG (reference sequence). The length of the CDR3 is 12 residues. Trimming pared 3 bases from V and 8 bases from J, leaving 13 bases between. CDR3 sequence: CAWSMRTIGYTF. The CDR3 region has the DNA TGTGCCTGGAGCATGCGTACAATAGGCTACACCTTC.

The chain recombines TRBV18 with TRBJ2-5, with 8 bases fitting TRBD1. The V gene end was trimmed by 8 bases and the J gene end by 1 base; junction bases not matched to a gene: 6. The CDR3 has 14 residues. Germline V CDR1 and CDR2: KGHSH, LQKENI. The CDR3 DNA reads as TGTGCCAGCACCCGACAGGGGACCCAAGAGACCCAGTACTTC. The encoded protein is CASTRQGTQETQYF.

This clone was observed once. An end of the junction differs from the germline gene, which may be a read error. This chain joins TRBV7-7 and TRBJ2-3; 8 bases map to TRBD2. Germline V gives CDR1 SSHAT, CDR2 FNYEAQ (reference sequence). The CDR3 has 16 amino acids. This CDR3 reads CASSPLGAGGTDTQYF. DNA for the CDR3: TGTGCTAGCAGCCCTTTAGGGGCGGGAGGAACAGATACGCAGTATTTT.

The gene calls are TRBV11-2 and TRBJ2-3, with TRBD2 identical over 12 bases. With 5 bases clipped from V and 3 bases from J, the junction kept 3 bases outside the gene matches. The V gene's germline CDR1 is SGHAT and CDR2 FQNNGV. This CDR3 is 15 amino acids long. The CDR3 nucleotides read TGTGCCAGCAGCCTAGCGGGGGGGAAGACAGATACGCAGTATTTT. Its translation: CASSLAGGKTDTQYF.

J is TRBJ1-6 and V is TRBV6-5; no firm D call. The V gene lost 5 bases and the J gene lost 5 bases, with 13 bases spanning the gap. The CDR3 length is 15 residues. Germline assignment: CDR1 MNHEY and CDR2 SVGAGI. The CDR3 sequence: CASSQGRWDNSPLHF. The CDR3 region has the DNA TGTGCCAGCAGTCAAGGTCGGTGGGATAATTCACCCCTCCACTTT.

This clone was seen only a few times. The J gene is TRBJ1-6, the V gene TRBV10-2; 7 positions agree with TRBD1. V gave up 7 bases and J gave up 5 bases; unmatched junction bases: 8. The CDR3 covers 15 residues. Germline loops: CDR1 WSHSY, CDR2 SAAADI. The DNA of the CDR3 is TGCGCCAGCAATTTAGACAGGGTGGATAATTCACCCCTCCACTTT. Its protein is CASNLDRVDNSPLHF.

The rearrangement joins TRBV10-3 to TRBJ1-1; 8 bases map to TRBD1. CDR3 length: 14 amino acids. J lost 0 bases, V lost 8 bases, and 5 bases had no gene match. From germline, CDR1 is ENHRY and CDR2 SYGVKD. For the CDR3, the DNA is TGTGCCATCGGGCAGGGGGCGGTGAACACTGAAGCTTTCTTT. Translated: CAIGQGAVNTEAFF.

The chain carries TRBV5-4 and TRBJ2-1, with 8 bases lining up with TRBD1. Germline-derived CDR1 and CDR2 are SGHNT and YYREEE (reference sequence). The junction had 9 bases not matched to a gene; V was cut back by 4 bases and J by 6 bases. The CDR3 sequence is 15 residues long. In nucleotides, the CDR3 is TGTGCCAGCAGCCCCGGGACAGGAGGTTCCAATGAGCAGTTCTTC. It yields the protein CASSPGTGGSNEQFF.